These 18 T cell receptor beta chains were all obtained from the same sample, sequenced in a study of T cell responses to AZD1222 COVID-19 vaccine. The assay was immunoSEQ multiplex PCR, and TCRdb's table has in-frame clones only and misses some. The sample records approximately 140,000 clones, around 83% being singletons. Sample: peripheral blood, taken on day 0 of MenACWY control vaccination. These receptors originate from an adult in good health.

This chain links TRBV2 with TRBJ1-4; D is unclear. Trimming removed 8 bases at V and 5 bases at J, with 6 bases between. This CDR3 has 11 residues. CDR1 and CDR2 from the germline V gene are SNHLY and FYNNEI. CDR3 region: CASRENEKLFF. The CDR3, as DNA: TGTGCCAGCCGAGAAAATGAAAAACTGTTTTTT.

DNA of the CDR3: TGTGCCAGCCAGGGGTATTATAGCAATCAGCCCCAGCATTTT. Its translation: CASQGYYSNQPQHF. V and J are TRBV2 and TRBJ1-5; maybe TRBD1 (6 bases). This CDR3 spans 14 amino acids. Germline values: CDR1 SNHLY, CDR2 FYNNEI. The V gene lost 8 bases and the J gene lost 0 bases, with 11 bases spanning the gap.

This rearrangement joins TRBV28 to TRBJ1-6; D remains ambiguous. The germline CDR1 and CDR2 sequences are MDHEN and SYDVKM. V lost 2 bases and J 7 bases, leaving 3 bases between the germline ends. CDR3 length: 12 amino acids. CDR3: CASSLGNSPLHF. The CDR3 coding sequence is TGTGCCAGCAGTTTAGGGAATTCACCCCTCCACTTT.

The chain uses TRBV12-2 and TRBJ2-7; the table's D call, TRBD1, was not checked against the DNA. TRBV12-2 is noted as a pseudogene. This CDR3 is built from 10 residues. The CDR3 loop is CASRLVDSYV. For the CDR3, the DNA is TGTGCAAGTCGCTTAGTAGACAGTTACGTC.

This chain joins TRBV4-2 and TRBJ2-3, with TRBD2 matching 9 bases. The CDR3 consists of 16 residues. Germline assignment: CDR1 LGHNA and CDR2 YNFKEQ. V gave up 3 bases and J gave up 6 bases; unmatched junction bases: 10. The CDR3 nucleotides are TGTGCCAGCAGCCAGGAACCGGGACTAGCATCCGATACGCAGTATTTT. Translation: CASSQEPGLASDTQYF.

This chain uses TRBV25-1 with TRBJ2-5; perhaps TRBD2 as D (6 bases). Germline CDR1 reads MGHDK; CDR2 reads SYGVNS. Trimming removed 6 bases from V and 1 base from J, with 24 bases in between. CDR3 length: 18 amino acids. Written as DNA, the CDR3 is TGTGCCAGCAGCCAGGGCAGGGAAGCCGGGGGACCCCAAGAGACCCAGTACTTC. It codes for CASSQGREAGGPQETQYF.

This clone occurred once. This chain uses TRBV5-1 with TRBJ2-7; D ambiguous. The V gene lost 0 bases and the J gene lost 3 bases, with 10 bases spanning the gap. CDR1 SGHRS and CDR2 YFSETQ come from the germline V gene. This CDR3 is built from 14 residues. Here the CDR3 reads CASSLGHMNYEQYF. CDR3 DNA: TGCGCCAGCAGCTTGGGACACATGAACTACGAGCAGTACTTC.

The genes are TRBV2 and TRBJ2-3; perhaps D is TRBD1 or TRBD2 (5 bases each). The CDR3 totals 13 residues. The V gene lost 6 bases and the J gene lost 4 bases, with 11 bases spanning the gap. Germline V lookup: CDR1 SNHLY, CDR2 FYNNEI. This chain's CDR3 is CASRGPAADTQYF. The CDR3 region has the DNA TGTGCCAGCAGGGGACCAGCGGCAGATACGCAGTATTTT. Supplemented by reference TRBV2 and TRBJ2-3, the full variable domain reads EPEVTQTPSHQVTQMGQEVILRCVPISNHLYFYWYRQILGQKVEFLVSFYNNEISEKSEIFDDQFSVERPDGSNFTLKIRSTKLEDSAMYFCASRGPAADTQYFGPGTRLTVL.

V and J are TRBV11-2 and TRBJ2-7, with D possibly matching TRBD1 (6 bases). V was clipped by 5 bases and J by 2 bases, with 19 bases between them. The CDR3 has 16 residues. Germline values: CDR1 SGHAT, CDR2 FQNNGV. The CDR3 sequence is CASSLTRGLAPYEQYF. In DNA, the CDR3 is TGTGCCAGCAGCCTAACCAGGGGATTAGCGCCCTACGAGCAGTACTTC.

The V gene is TRBV18, the J gene TRBJ2-3, with 9 positions matching TRBD1. Germline V gene data show CDR1 as KGHSH and CDR2 as LQKENI. The length of the CDR3 is 16 residues. V shed 0 bases, J shed 4 bases, and the junction held 5 bases outside the gene matches. DNA for the CDR3: TGTGCCAGCTCACCACCGGGACAGGGCAGGGCAGATACGCAGTATTTT. The encoded protein is CASSPPGQGRADTQYF.

V and J are TRBV5-1 and TRBJ2-5; D may be TRBD2 (6 bases). The CDR3 extends over 13 amino acids. Germline V gives CDR1 SGHRS, CDR2 YFSETQ. Trimming left V 2 bases short and J 4 bases short, with 9 bases between. The CDR3 DNA sequence: TGCGCCAGCAGCTTCTCTAGCGTAGAGACCCAGTACTTC. Its translation: CASSFSSVETQYF.

This clone was observed a few times. The chain couples TRBV5-8 to TRBJ1-4; 7 bases match TRBD1. Per germline, CDR1 SGHTS and CDR2 YDEGEE. CDR3 size: 14 residues. The V gene end was trimmed by 0 bases and the J gene end by 8 bases; junction bases not matched to a gene: 4. The CDR3 DNA sequence: TGTGCCAGCAGCTTGGTGAGGGGGCGGGAAAAACTGTTTTTT. Its translation: CASSLVRGREKLFF.

The gene calls are TRBV4-1 and TRBJ2-2; either TRBD1 or TRBD2 may supply D (5 bases each). Deletions cut 0 bases from V and 1 base from J, with 15 bases between. Per the germline V gene, CDR1 is MGHRA and CDR2 is YSYEKL. The CDR3 is 18 residues long. The CDR3 DNA sequence: TGCGCCAGCAGCCAAGATTTTTCGAGGGGCCTGAACACCGGGGAGCTGTTTTTT. Translating it yields CASSQDFSRGLNTGELFF.

The gene calls are TRBV5-1 and TRBJ1-6; D call uncertain. The V and J ends lost 0 bases and 5 bases respectively, with 3 bases between them. The length of the CDR3 is 13 residues. Germline V CDR1 and CDR2: SGHRS, YFSETQ. CDR3 loop: CASSLGDNSPLHF. The CDR3 DNA reads TGCGCCAGCAGCTTGGGTGATAATTCACCCCTCCACTTT.

This chain links TRBV24-1 with TRBJ2-5; D may match TRBD1 or TRBD2 (5 bases each). The V gene lost 4 bases and the J gene lost 1 base, with 12 bases spanning the gap. The CDR3 has 15 amino acids. Per germline, CDR1 KGHDR and CDR2 SFDVKD. The CDR3 reads CATSDSGDGQETQYF. The CDR3 coding sequence is TGTGCCACCAGTGACTCTGGGGACGGCCAAGAGACCCAGTACTTC.

Here the CDR3 DNA reads TGTGCCAGCACATCTCGGGACCCTAGCACAGATACGCAGTATTTT. Protein: CASTSRDPSTDTQYF. The rearrangement links TRBV6-5 to TRBJ2-3, with D possibly called TRBD1 or TRBD2 (5 bases each). The CDR3 is 15 residues long. V was pared by 7 bases and J by 0 bases, with 14 bases between. CDR1 and CDR2 (germline): MNHEY, SVGAGI.

The chain uses TRBV12-3 or TRBV12-4 and TRBJ1-5; D call uncertain. The CDR3 totals 13 residues. The V end was cut by 4 bases, the J end by 13 bases, with 17 bases between. The CDR3 sequence: CASSSSRGEYQHF. CDR3 sequence (DNA): TGTGCCAGCAGTTCCTCCCGGGGAGAGTATCAGCATTTT.

This chain uses TRBV6-5 with TRBJ1-2; 7 positions agree with TRBD1. The CDR3 consists of 14 residues. Losses at the gene ends were 2 bases for V and 3 bases for J; bases not matched to a gene: 3. CDR1 MNHEY and CDR2 SVGAGI come from the germline V gene. The CDR3 protein is CASSYDRDDYGYTF. CDR3 DNA sequence: TGTGCCAGCAGTTACGACAGGGATGACTATGGCTACACCTTC.